This is a list of T cell receptor beta chains from one sample in a study of blood T cell repertoires in COVID-19. Libraries were prepared by immunoSEQ multiplex PCR; TCRdb keeps only in-frame clonotypes and omits some of them. The profile shows about 240,000 clones, about four fifths of them singletons. Sequencing was performed on peripheral blood. The receptor set was obtained from a woman older than 75 with acute or convalescent COVID-19. The CDR3 runs from the conserved cysteine through the conserved F or W. Each record gives: clone size, V gene, CDR3 length, D gene, J gene, CDR3 DNA, CDR3 protein. D genes are given only for firm matches. The size field is filled for only some rows; it gives once, few, many or a size class.

once	TRBV2	12	.	TRBJ1-2	TGTGCCAGCAGTGTCATTGATTGGCGCTACACCTTC	CASSVIDWRYTF
.	TRBV28	16	TRBD1	TRBJ1-5	TGTGCCAGCAGTTCTGACAGGGGTCCTAACAATCAGCCCCAGCATTTT	CASSSDRGPNNQPQHF
.	TRBV28	14	.	TRBJ1-4	TGTGCCAGCAGTACCGGAGTGACTAATGAAAAACTGTTTTTT	CASSTGVTNEKLFF
.	TRBV6-6	16	.	TRBJ2-3	TGTGCCAGCAGTTACTCGAACGTCGGGGGCACAGATACGCAGTATTTT	CASSYSNVGGTDTQYF
once	TRBV28	14	.	TRBJ2-1	TGTGCCAGCACCCCCGGAGGCCCCTACAATGAGCAGTTCTTC	CASTPGGPYNEQFF
.	TRBV28	17	.	TRBJ1-4	TGTGCCAGCAGTTTGCCGTTGGGGGCTGCAACTAATGAAAAACTGTTTTTT	CASSLPLGAATNEKLFF
.	TRBV7-3	11	.	TRBJ2-7	TGTGCCAGCAGCTTATGGGCGGAGCAGTACTTC	CASSLWAEQYF
.	TRBV6-5	15	TRBD1	TRBJ1-3	TGTGCCAGCATGTACAGGGGTGCGCCTGGAAACACCATATATTTT	CASMYRGAPGNTIYF
.	TRBV2	13	.	TRBJ1-1	TGTGCCAGCAGCTACAGGATGAACACTGAAGCTTTCTTT	CASSYRMNTEAFF
.	TRBV7-6	15	TRBD1	TRBJ2-7	TGTGCCAGCAGCTTGATACAGGGGATGTCCTACGAGCAGTACTTC	CASSLIQGMSYEQYF
.	TRBV11-1	16	.	TRBJ2-1	TGTGCCAGCAGCTTAAGAAGTACAAGCTCCTACAATGAGCAGTTCTTC	CASSLRSTSSYNEQFF
.	TRBV10-2	14	.	TRBJ1-5	TGCGCCAGCAGTGAGTCGGGAGTAAATCAGCCCCAGCATTTT	CASSESGVNQPQHF
.	TRBV20-1	14	TRBD1	TRBJ2-2	TGCAGTGCTAGTTCGGACAGGGTCACCGGGGAGCTGTTTTTT	CSASSDRVTGELFF
.	TRBV2	14	TRBD1	TRBJ1-1	TGTGCCAGCAGTCTCGGGACAGAAAACACTGAAGCTTTCTTT	CASSLGTENTEAFF
.	TRBV19	15	.	TRBJ1-3	TGTGCCAGTAGTATGGGACTTTCGGCTGGAAACACCATATATTTT	CASSMGLSAGNTIYF
.	TRBV27	13	.	TRBJ1-1	TGTGCCAGCAAGGCCAGGGGGAACACTGAAGCTTTCTTT	CASKARGNTEAFF
.	TRBV29-1	13	TRBD1	TRBJ1-3	TGCAGTGCCGGACAGGGAGCTGGAAACACCATATATTTT	CSAGQGAGNTIYF
.	TRBV3-1/TRBV3-2	15	.	TRBJ1-2	TGTGCCAGCAGCCAAGAGACAGGTACGGGCTATGGCTACACCTTC	CASSQETGTGYGYTF
.	TRBV27	15	.	TRBJ2-1	TGTGCCAGCTCCACGATGGGGCCACAGACCAATGAGCAGTTCTTC	CASSTMGPQTNEQFF
.	TRBV3-1/TRBV3-2	16	.	TRBJ2-3	TGTGCCAGCAGCCAAGAACTATGGGGCGGCCGGGATACGCAGTATTTT	CASSQELWGGRDTQYF
.	TRBV18	17	TRBD1	TRBJ2-6	TGTGCCAGCTCACCACCGACAGGGGGCGCTGGGGCCAACGTCCTGACTTTC	CASSPPTGGAGANVLTF
.	TRBV12-3/TRBV12-4	13	.	TRBJ1-4	TGTGCCAGCCAGAGACAGGTTAATGAAAAACTGTTTTTT	CASQRQVNEKLFF
.	TRBV5-1	15	.	TRBJ2-2	TGCGCCAGCAGCTTTCCCCAGGGAAACACCGGGGAGCTGTTTTTT	CASSFPQGNTGELFF
.	TRBV6-2/TRBV6-3	15	TRBD2	TRBJ2-1	TGTGCCAGCAGTTATTTCCCGGGACTAGCAGATGAGCAGTTCTTC	CASSYFPGLADEQFF
.	TRBV12-3/TRBV12-4	12	.	TRBJ1-5	TGTGCCAGCAGTTTGGTTACGGGGGCCCAGCATTTT	CASSLVTGAQHF
.	TRBV6-1	16	.	TRBJ1-4	TGTGCCAGCAGTGAAGCGGTGGGGAGGATCAATGAAAAACTGTTTTTT	CASSEAVGRINEKLFF
.	TRBV9	16	TRBD1	TRBJ2-6	TGTGCCAGCAGCGTAGCAGGGGGCTCTGGGGCCAACGTCCTGACTTTC	CASSVAGGSGANVLTF
once	TRBV5-4	17	TRBD1	TRBJ2-6	TGTGCCAGCAGCTTCCGACAGGGGGTTCCTGGGGCCAACGTCCTGACTTTC	CASSFRQGVPGANVLTF
few	TRBV29-1	13	.	TRBJ2-3	TGCAGCGTTGCGACAGGCTTCACAGATACGCAGTATTTT	CSVATGFTDTQYF
.	TRBV19	14	.	TRBJ2-3	TGTGCCAGTAGTATTGGCGGGGAGGCAGATACGCAGTATTTT	CASSIGGEADTQYF
few	TRBV7-9	13	.	TRBJ1-1	TGTGCCAGCAGCTTAAGAGACAGCACTGAAGCTTTCTTT	CASSLRDSTEAFF
.	TRBV27	15	.	TRBJ1-6	TGTGCCAGCAGTCCGACAGGCGAGTACATTTCACCCCTCCACTTT	CASSPTGEYISPLHF
.	TRBV14	15	.	TRBJ1-4	TGTGCCAGCAGCCAAGGGCGACCGGGTGGTGAAAAACTGTTTTTT	CASSQGRPGGEKLFF
.	TRBV7-2	16	.	TRBJ1-5	TGTGCCAGCAGCTTAGTACGTGGGTCCGCGGGCCAGCCCCAGCATTTT	CASSLVRGSAGQPQHF
.	TRBV19	15	.	TRBJ1-5	TGTGCCAGCCACCCTCAGGAGGGGCGCAATCAGCCCCAGCATTTT	CASHPQEGRNQPQHF
.	TRBV27	17	.	TRBJ2-1	TGTGCCAGCAGCCCCCGCGGGGCAACCCGGGCGTATACTGAGCAGTTCTTC	CASSPRGATRAYTEQFF